These 5 T cell receptor beta chains share one sample of origin, sequenced in a study of OX40 agonist ivuxolimab in advanced cancers. Clones were read by immunoSEQ multiplex PCR, and TCRdb kept only the in-frame ones, dropping some. The sample includes 60,000 to 75,000 clones, about 85% seen only once; the top ten take 3.9%. The specimen comprised CD4+ or CD8+ T cells sorted from blood, sampled in a trial of the OX40 agonist ivuxolimab. These TCRs come from an adult with an advanced solid tumor such as melanoma, head and neck, liver or kidney cancer.

This chain connects TRBV28 to TRBJ2-1, with D tentatively TRBD2 (5 bases). The ends were cut back, 6 bases at V and 3 bases at J, with 21 bases in the middle. The germline CDR1 and CDR2 sequences are MDHEN and SYDVKM. The CDR3 spans 17 residues. The CDR3 protein is CASRPLLRAGDYNEQFF. CDR3 DNA: TGTGCCAGCAGGCCGCTCTTGAGGGCGGGCGACTACAATGAGCAGTTCTTC. Filled out from reference TRBV28 and TRBJ2-1, the complete variable domain reads DVKVTQSSRYLVKRTGEKVFLECVQDMDHENMFWYRQDPGLGLRLIYFSYDVKMKEKGDIPEGYSVSREKKERFSLILESASTNQTSMYLCASRPLLRAGDYNEQFFGPGTRLTVL.

This chain links TRBV7-9 with TRBJ1-2, with 7 bases identical to TRBD1. Trimming cost V 4 bases and J 4 bases; bases outside gene matches: 6. Looked up from germline, CDR1 is SEHNR and CDR2 is FQNEAQ (reference sequence). CDR3 length: 14 amino acids. CDR3 loop: CASSSSGGTYGYTF. CDR3 bases: TGTGCCAGCAGCTCATCAGGGGGAACCTATGGCTACACCTTC.

The V call is TRBV19, the J call TRBJ1-5, with a possible D match to TRBD1 (6 bases). The V gene lost 10 bases and the J gene lost 3 bases, with 13 bases spanning the gap. CDR3 length: 13 residues. The germline V gene has CDR1 LNHDA and CDR2 SQIVND (reference sequence). CDR3 in DNA: TGTGCCACGAGGTGGGGGGCCAATCAGCCCCAGCATTTT. It translates to CATRWGANQPQHF. Variable domain in full (rest from reference TRBV19 and TRBJ1-5): DGGITQSPKYLFRKEGQNVTLSCEQNLNHDAMYWYRQDPGQGLRLIYYSQIVNDFQKGDIAEGYSVSREKKESFPLTVTSAQKNPTAFYLCATRWGANQPQHFGDGTRLSIL.

The chain recombines TRBV5-1 with TRBJ1-4; no definite D call. The CDR3 has 14 residues. V lost 0 bases to trimming and J lost 0 bases, with 3 bases between them. Germline CDR1 SGHRS, CDR2 YFSETQ. This CDR3 reads CASSLEATNEKLFF. Here the CDR3 DNA reads TGCGCCAGCAGCTTGGAGGCAACTAATGAAAAACTGTTTTTT.

This sequence joins TRBV9 and TRBJ1-1; tentatively, D is TRBD1 (5 bases). The V gene's germline CDR1 is SGDLS and CDR2 YYNGEE. Trimming left V 0 bases short and J 10 bases short, with 16 bases between. The CDR3 consists of 14 residues. CDR3 protein: CASSVGDAYPVAFF. In DNA form, the CDR3 reads TGTGCCAGCAGCGTAGGGGACGCCTACCCGGTAGCTTTCTTT.